One sample yielded the 25 T cell receptor beta chains listed below, sequenced in a study of cytomegalovirus exposure and HLA in healthy donors. Both 60 Vbeta primers and 13 Jbeta primers went into the PCR. Profiled with immunoSEQ multiplex PCR; TCRdb holds only in-frame clones, not every one. The table records some 120,000 clones, roughly 85% of them present only once. Sample: PBMCs. These receptors came from a man aged 30 to 39 in good health and CMV-seropositive.

The chain employs TRBV30 and TRBJ2-5, with D possibly being TRBD2 (6 bases). In germline, CDR1 is GTSNPN, CDR2 SVGIG (reference sequence). The CDR3 totals 13 residues. CDR3 sequence (DNA): TGTGGGCTCCGCGGGGCAGGGCGAGAGACCCAGTACTTC. Protein sequence: CGLRGAGRETQYF.

The V call is TRBV5-1, the J call TRBJ2-1, with D possibly matching TRBD2 (6 bases). This CDR3 is 14 amino acids long. V lost 2 bases and J lost 5, with 11 bases in between. CDR1 is SGHRS and CDR2 is YFSETQ in the germline V gene. The CDR3, as DNA: TGCGCCAGCAGCTTCGGGGGAGCGGACAATGAGCAGTTCTTC. Its translation: CASSFGGADNEQFF.

The CDR3 sequence is CASGRDGSSYEQYV. The DNA for the CDR3 is TGTGCTAGTGGACGGGACGGGAGCTCCTACGAGCAGTACGTC. V gene TRBV12-5 combines with J gene TRBJ2-7, with D maybe TRBD2 (6 bases). The CDR3 spans 14 residues. The germline V and J ends were trimmed by 6 bases and 0 bases, with 12 bases remaining between them. Looked up from germline, CDR1 is LGHNT and CDR2 is FRNRAP.

The CDR3 is CASSLTSASTDTQYF. DNA for the CDR3: TGTGCCAGCAGCCTTACTAGCGCTAGCACAGATACGCAGTATTTT. V gene TRBV4-2 combines with J gene TRBJ2-3; 7 nucleotides match TRBD2. This CDR3 has 15 residues. V dropped 4 bases and J dropped 0; count of bases not matched to a gene: 4. Germline CDR1 reads LGHNA; CDR2 reads YNFKEQ.

The chain employs TRBV5-5 and TRBJ2-2; 9 bases are shared with TRBD1. This CDR3 is built from 17 residues. With 6 bases clipped from V and 5 bases from J, the junction kept 14 bases outside the gene matches. Looked up from germline, CDR1 is SGHKS and CDR2 is YYEKEE (reference sequence). The CDR3, as DNA: TGTGCCAGCACGATCGGACAGGGGCTTTTTGGTACCGGGGAGCTGTTTTTT. Translated, it gives CASTIGQGLFGTGELFF.

This clone has more than one count but fewer than ten. The rearrangement uses TRBV27 and TRBJ2-3, with D perhaps TRBD2 (5 bases). CDR3 length equals 17 residues. Germline V lookup: CDR1 MNHEY, CDR2 SMNVEV (reference sequence). V lost 5 bases, J lost 2 bases, and 20 bases lay in between. The CDR3 spells CASSQGWAKGDTDTQYF. In DNA form, the CDR3 reads TGTGCCAGCAGTCAAGGGTGGGCTAAGGGAGACACAGATACGCAGTATTTT.

The rearrangement links TRBV19 to TRBJ2-2; D possibly corresponds to TRBD1 (6 bases). This CDR3 spans 16 amino acids. In germline, CDR1 is LNHDA, CDR2 SQIVND (reference sequence). Trimming took off 5 bases at V and 2 bases at J, with 15 bases between the two ends. CDR3 sequence: CASSLTGLFNTGELFF. The CDR3 DNA is TGTGCCAGTAGTCTAACAGGGTTGTTTAACACCGGGGAGCTGTTTTTT.

The J gene is TRBJ2-3, the V gene TRBV9; D is uncertain. The length of the CDR3 is 15 residues. CDR1 is SGDLS, CDR2 YYNGEE, per germline. V was clipped by 4 bases and J by 0 bases, with 12 bases between them. CDR3 protein: CASSLMSSSTDTQYF. The CDR3, as DNA: TGTGCCAGCAGCCTGATGAGTTCTAGCACAGATACGCAGTATTTT.

V is TRBV29-1 and J is TRBJ1-2; D unresolved. The germline V gene has CDR1 SQVTM and CDR2 ANQGSEA. CDR3 length equals 13 residues. Trimming cost V 6 bases and J 2 bases, with 13 bases left between them. CDR3 coding DNA: TGCAGCGTAGCACCCACAGAGAACTATGGCTACACCTTC. This sequence encodes CSVAPTENYGYTF.

The chain carries TRBV5-1 and TRBJ2-5, with 9 bases matching TRBD1. CDR3 length: 17 amino acids. Unmatched junction bases numbered 13, after V lost 4 bases and J lost 3 bases. Germline values: CDR1 SGHRS, CDR2 YFSETQ. CDR3 DNA: TGCGCCAGCAGCCCGTCCCGGGACAGGGTATGGGAAGAGACCCAGTACTTC. Its protein is CASSPSRDRVWEETQYF.

The chain employs TRBV2 and TRBJ2-7, with a tentative D call TRBD1 (6 bases). Per germline, CDR1 SNHLY and CDR2 FYNNEI. Trimming left V 5 bases short and J 1 base short, with 15 bases between. The CDR3 spans 15 residues. CDR3 DNA: TGTGCCAGCAGTCTGACAGGTAGGGGATCCTACGAGCAGTACGTC. This translates into CASSLTGRGSYEQYV.

This chain joins TRBV4-1 and TRBJ2-2, with 7 bases aligning to TRBD1. The V gene's germline CDR1 is MGHRA and CDR2 YSYEKL. The junction had 12 bases not matched to a gene; V was cut back by 4 bases and J by 7 bases. CDR3 length: 16 residues. In nucleotides, the CDR3 is TGCGCCAGCAGCCTCATAGGAAGGGGGCGCTTCGGGGAGCTGTTTTTT. This sequence encodes CASSLIGRGRFGELFF.

This chain joins TRBV5-4 and TRBJ1-6, with TRBD1 matching over 12 bases. This CDR3 is 16 amino acids long. The germline CDR1 and CDR2 sequences are SGHNT and YYREEE (reference sequence). V lost 3 bases, J lost 10 bases, and 8 bases stayed unmatched. Here the CDR3 DNA reads TGTGCCAGCAGCTGGAAAACCGGGACAGGGGGCTCACCCCTCCACTTT. It translates to CASSWKTGTGGSPLHF.

The rearrangement joins TRBV6-5 to TRBJ2-2; 7 nucleotides agree with TRBD2. V lost 10 bases, J lost 0 bases, and 5 bases stayed unmatched. The V gene's germline CDR1 is MNHEY and CDR2 SVGAGI. This CDR3 spans 14 amino acids. CDR3 DNA: TGTGCCACACGCAGCGGGACGAACACCGGGGAGCTGTTTTTT. This encodes CATRSGTNTGELFF.

This clone was seen only a few times. The chain couples TRBV6-6 to TRBJ2-1; the match to TRBD2 covers 7 bases. This CDR3 contains 15 residues. The germline gives CDR1 MNHNY, CDR2 SVGAGI (reference sequence). After removal of 2 bases from V and 7 bases from J, the junction contained 8 bases not matched to a gene. In DNA form, the CDR3 reads TGTGCCAGCAGTTACGGCGGGGGAGAAGGAAATGAGCAGTTCTTC. Its protein product is CASSYGGGEGNEQFF.

J is TRBJ2-7 and V is TRBV28, with 7 bases identical to TRBD1. Per the germline V gene, CDR1 is MDHEN and CDR2 is SYDVKM. J lost 1 base, V lost 6 bases, and 3 bases had no gene match. The CDR3 covers 13 residues. CDR3 region: CASRLTGSYEQYF. The CDR3 nucleotides are TGTGCCAGCAGACTGACAGGGTCCTACGAGCAGTACTTC.

The rearrangement links TRBV7-9 to TRBJ2-1; D is unclear. Trimming shortened V by 5 bases and J by 0 bases, and 11 bases separated the two germline ends. This CDR3 region has 15 residues. Germline-derived CDR1 and CDR2 are SEHNR and FQNEAQ (reference sequence). The CDR3 is CASSQLPSSYNEQFF. The CDR3 nucleotides read TGTGCCAGCAGCCAACTACCAAGCTCCTACAATGAGCAGTTCTTC.

This clone occurred a few times. The chain is built from TRBV5-6 and TRBJ2-7, with 7 bases matching TRBD1. In germline, CDR1 is SGHDT, CDR2 YYEEEE. The CDR3 runs to 15 residues. V trimming: 1 base; J trimming: 3 bases; junction bases outside the gene matches: 7. The CDR3 DNA reads TGTGCCAGCAGCTTGCTGCCAGGGGGAAGCTACGAGCAGTACGTC. This gives the protein CASSLLPGGSYEQYV.

This chain joins TRBV5-1 and TRBJ2-1, with 12 bases matching TRBD2. Unmatched junction bases numbered 2, after V lost 4 bases and J lost 6 bases. The CDR3 loop spans 14 amino acids. Germline V gene sequence: CDR1 SGHRS, CDR2 YFSETQ. The CDR3 spells CASSQGLAGNEQFF. The DNA for the CDR3 is TGCGCCAGCAGCCAGGGACTAGCGGGCAATGAGCAGTTCTTC.

The gene calls are TRBV2 and TRBJ2-7; perhaps TRBD1 as D (6 bases). The ends were cut back, 4 bases at V and 2 bases at J, with 15 bases in the middle. The germline CDR1 and CDR2 sequences are SNHLY and FYNNEI. CDR3 length equals 15 residues. The CDR3 sequence is CASSAGQPNPYEQYF. CDR3 nucleotides: TGTGCCAGCAGTGCCGGACAGCCCAACCCCTACGAGCAGTACTTC.

About this clone: The same CDR3 is also encoded by other DNA sequences in this sample. The chain employs TRBV5-1 and TRBJ1-1; maybe TRBD1 (6 bases). This CDR3 region has 14 residues. The V end was cut by 3 bases, the J end by 2 bases, with 11 bases between. The V gene's germline CDR1 is SGHRS and CDR2 YFSETQ. For the CDR3, the DNA is TGCGCCAGCAGCTCGCAGGGGTCCAACACTGAAGCTTTCTTT. It translates to CASSSQGSNTEAFF. Full variable domain (rest looked up from reference TRBV5-1 and TRBJ1-1): KAGVTQTPRYLIKTRGQQVTLSCSPISGHRSVSWYQQTPGQGLQFLFEYFSETQRNKGNFPGRFSGRQFSNSRSEMNVSTLELGDSALYLCASSSQGSNTEAFFGQGTRLTVV.

This chain uses TRBV5-6 with TRBJ2-7; D gene unclear. This CDR3 has 12 residues. Germline values: CDR1 SGHDT, CDR2 YYEEEE. V lost 4 bases and J lost 6, with 11 bases in between. CDR3 nucleotides: TGTGCCAGCAGCCTTGACATCTCCGAGCAGTACGTC. This translates into CASSLDISEQYV.

V gene TRBV11-2 combines with J gene TRBJ2-1; 11 bases are shared with TRBD2. In germline, CDR1 is SGHAT, CDR2 FQNNGV. V lost 5 bases and J lost 8; bases outside the gene matches: 5. The CDR3 contains 14 residues. CDR3 loop: CASSGTSGGDEQFF. The CDR3 nucleotides are TGTGCCAGCAGCGGGACTAGCGGAGGGGATGAGCAGTTCTTC.

The CDR3 loop reads CASSPYRVAGYNEQFF. As DNA, the CDR3 is TGTGCCAGCTCACCGTACCGGGTAGCGGGGTACAATGAGCAGTTCTTC. The chain has TRBV18 and TRBJ2-1; 8 bases map to TRBD2. The V gene end was trimmed by 3 bases and the J gene end by 4 bases; junction bases not matched to a gene: 8. The CDR3 covers 16 residues. Germline values: CDR1 KGHSH, CDR2 LQKENI. The whole variable domain, remainder taken from reference TRBV18 and TRBJ2-1, is NAGVMQNPRHLVRRRGQEARLRCSPMKGHSHVYWYRQLPEEGLKFMVYLQKENIIDESGMPKERFSAEFPKEGPSILRIQQVVRGDSAAYFCASSPYRVAGYNEQFFGPGTRLTVL.

V is TRBV19 and J is TRBJ1-4; 9 nucleotides match TRBD1. Germline V gives CDR1 LNHDA, CDR2 SQIVND (reference sequence). J gave up 5 bases and V 9 bases, and 10 bases lay outside the gene matches. The CDR3 has 15 amino acids. The CDR3 protein is CASIDAGTGNEKLFF. The CDR3 DNA reads TGTGCCAGCATCGACGCCGGGACAGGGAATGAAAAACTGTTTTTT.